This TCR beta chain was sequenced during a study of T-cell reconstitution after alpha-beta-depleted transplantation in children. This clonotype was seen a few times. Its antigen is not known. CDR3 length: 16 amino acids. Trimming removed 3 bases from V and 6 bases from J, with 21 bases in between. Germline CDR1 is DFQATT and CDR2 is SNEGSKA (reference sequence). Preparation of the TCRbeta library involved a method that used unique molecular identifiers. MiXCR was run by TCRdb on the PCR reads, yielding one entry per CDR3 protein. The repertoire holds about 240,000 distinct CDR3 sequences, with more than 20% as singletons. Findings of the study overall: Once a year had passed after transplant, T-cell counts and diversity came mostly from newly produced T cells. About two months after transplant, alpha-beta T cells reportedly came from several hundred expanded graft clones. The origin of high day-60 TCRbeta diversity in some patients lay in surviving recipient T cells and thymic progenitors.

This receptor was obtained from a girl aged 2-9 years with Fanconi anemia, due to receive a stem cell transplant. The chain employs TRBV20-1 and TRBJ1-5, with D uncertain. The starting material was PBMCs, obtained before TCRalphabeta/CD19-depleted stem cell transplant. The CDR3 sequence: CSASRGLGYTIQPQHF. As DNA, the CDR3 is TGCAGTGCTAGTCGCGGGCTAGGGTATACAATTCAGCCCCAGCATTTT.